This is a list of T cell receptor beta chains from one sample in a study of CD8+ T cells in alopecia areata. Assay used: immunoSEQ multiplex PCR; TCRdb lists only in-frame clones, some missing. The repertoire has hundreds of thousands of clones, about three fifths of them found once; the top ten carry 1.8%. The input for sequencing was CD4+ T cells sorted from blood, taken at week 24, from a patient treated with tofacitinib. The receptors shown here come from a human donor with alopecia areata. The CDR3 runs from the conserved cysteine through the conserved F or W. The order of the fields is clone size, V gene, J gene, D gene, CDR3 DNA, CDR3 protein. The D gene is left open where the match is weak. A clone size is listed for some rows: how often the clone was seen (once, few, many), or a class if it is expanded.

clone size: NA
V gene: TRBV11-3
J gene: TRBJ2-1
D gene: NA
CDR3 DNA: TGTGCCAGCAGCTTAGCCACCCGCAATGAGCAGTTCTTC
CDR3 protein: CASSLATRNEQFF

clone size: NA
V gene: TRBV9
J gene: TRBJ1-2
D gene: NA
CDR3 DNA: TGTGCCAGCAGCGTAGGGGGATGGAACCTAGAAGGCTACACCTTC
CDR3 protein: CASSVGGWNLEGYTF

clone size: NA
V gene: TRBV5-6
J gene: TRBJ2-7
D gene: NA
CDR3 DNA: TGTGCCAGCAGCCTTAACGGGGCTGAGCCCTACGAGCAGTACTTC
CDR3 protein: CASSLNGAEPYEQYF

clone size: NA
V gene: TRBV30
J gene: TRBJ1-5
D gene: NA
CDR3 DNA: TGTGCCTGGAGTGTACCGGGGCATAGCAATCAGCCCCAGCATTTT
CDR3 protein: CAWSVPGHSNQPQHF

clone size: once
V gene: TRBV10-3
J gene: TRBJ2-5
D gene: NA
CDR3 DNA: TGTGCCATCAGTGAACGAGGGGGGGGACAAGAGACCCAGTACTTC
CDR3 protein: CAISERGGGQETQYF

clone size: few
V gene: TRBV10-3
J gene: TRBJ2-3
D gene: NA
CDR3 DNA: TGTGCCATCAGTGAGTCGATCGGCACAGATACGCAGTATTTT
CDR3 protein: CAISESIGTDTQYF

clone size: NA
V gene: TRBV19
J gene: TRBJ1-6
D gene: TRBD1
CDR3 DNA: TGTGCCACCAGGACAGGGGAAAATTCACCCCTCCACTTT
CDR3 protein: CATRTGENSPLHF

clone size: NA
V gene: TRBV29-1
J gene: TRBJ2-5
D gene: NA
CDR3 DNA: TGCAGCGTTCGGGTCCAACAAGAGACCCAGTACTTC
CDR3 protein: CSVRVQQETQYF

clone size: NA
V gene: TRBV5-1
J gene: TRBJ2-5
D gene: NA
CDR3 DNA: TGCGCCAGCAGCGGTGGGGGCCAGGGTCGAAAAGAGACCCAGTACTTC
CDR3 protein: CASSGGGQGRKETQYF

clone size: NA
V gene: TRBV30
J gene: TRBJ2-5
D gene: NA
CDR3 DNA: TGTGCCTGGAGCGGACGAGGCCAAGAGACCCAGTACTTC
CDR3 protein: CAWSGRGQETQYF

clone size: once
V gene: TRBV29-1
J gene: TRBJ1-1
D gene: NA
CDR3 DNA: TGCAGCGTCTTAGCCCCGGGGGAAGCTTTCTTT
CDR3 protein: CSVLAPGEAFF

clone size: NA
V gene: TRBV2
J gene: TRBJ1-1
D gene: TRBD1
CDR3 DNA: TGTGCCAGCAGTGCCCAGACAGGGGAGAACACTGAAGCTTTCTTT
CDR3 protein: CASSAQTGENTEAFF

clone size: NA
V gene: TRBV9
J gene: TRBJ2-2
D gene: TRBD1
CDR3 DNA: TGTGCCAGCAGCGTAGCCGCCAACAGGGGATCCGGGGAGCTGTTTTTT
CDR3 protein: CASSVAANRGSGELFF

clone size: few
V gene: TRBV30
J gene: TRBJ1-1
D gene: TRBD1
CDR3 DNA: TGTGCCTGGAGCTCAGGGGGGAAGAACACTGAAGCTTTCTTT
CDR3 protein: CAWSSGGKNTEAFF